This T cell receptor (beta chain) came from a study of post-analysis software for immune sequencing data. In the study overall: Relapsing-remitting, secondary progressive and progressive-relapsing multiple sclerosis courses were included.

Study results and caveats: Relative to controls, patients had 5 or 6 TRBV segments at higher frequency, with TRBV5-6, TRBV5-1 and TRBV20-1 among these.

For this clonotype: Its antigen is as yet unknown.

The V and J ends lost 0 bases and 2 bases respectively, with 18 bases between them. The CDR3 extends over 18 amino acids. CDR1 and CDR2 from the germline V gene are LGHDT and YNNKEL (reference sequence). TCR beta cDNA libraries had unique molecular identifiers. TCRdb re-analysed the PCR reads in MiXCR, keeping a single row per CDR3 protein. The sample consists of roughly 540,000 distinct CDR3 sequences, roughly 34% of them appearing once. V usage is TRBV3-1 and J usage is TRBJ2-3; D might be TRBD1 (6 bases). The source material was blood. This clonotype was obtained from a girl aged 2-17 years with multiple sclerosis. The CDR3 here is CASSQEPATRGYTDTQYF. The CDR3 nucleotides are TGTGCCAGCAGCCAAGAACCCGCTACAAGGGGGTACACAGATACGCAGTATTTT.